The table lists the clone carrying this TCR beta chain with a few counts. As yet, its antigen is unknown. Trimming at V came to 3 bases and at J to 12 bases, leaving 10 bases not matched to a gene. The length of the CDR3 is 13 residues. Germline V gives CDR1 SGDLS, CDR2 YYNGEE. The protocol was immunoSEQ multiplex PCR, while the TCRdb copy is restricted to in-frame clones and leaves out a portion. The table lists roughly 450 clones, 37% of them singletons. The archived tumor blocks came from patients without neoadjuvant therapy before resection. The data derive from a study of CXCR4 blockade with PD-1 therapy in pancreatic cancer. Study observations and caveats: Intratumoral clonality (mean about 0.15) exceeded healthy blood (roughly 0.05) but did not track survival.

V gene TRBV9 combines with J gene TRBJ2-7; 9 bases fit TRBD1. The sequence was collected from a human donor with pancreatic ductal adenocarcinoma. Sample: tumor tissue. This CDR3 reads CASSASGTGNLYF. The CDR3, as DNA: TGTGCCAGCAGCGCCTCCGGGACAGGGAATCTGTACTTC.